This is a list of T cell receptor beta chains from one sample in a study of blood T cell repertoires in COVID-19. Some clones are missing from TCRdb's copy, which holds only in-frame ones; the method was immunoSEQ multiplex PCR. The sample includes about 80,000 clones, approximately 80% seen only once; the top ten take over 15%. The sequenced sample consisted of peripheral blood. The receptor set was obtained from an elderly man with active or convalescent COVID-19. The CDR3 runs from the conserved cysteine through the conserved F or W. The D gene is left open where the match is weak. Not every row has a clone size; where given, it reads once, few, many or a size class.

>TRBJ1-2|TRBV20-1|NA|TRBD1
CSAVGQGRVTF
TGCAGTGCTGTCGGACAGGGGAGAGTCACCTTC
>TRBJ1-2|TRBV28|NA|NA
CAGAGNYGYTF
TGTGCCGGGGCGGGGAACTATGGCTACACCTTC
>TRBJ2-3|TRBV2|NA|NA
CASSPGGSGSTDTQYF
TGTGCCAGCAGTCCTGGGGGGTCTGGGAGCACAGATACGCAGTATTTT
>TRBJ1-6|TRBV5-6|once|TRBD1
CASSLQYRGPYNSPLHF
TGTGCCAGCAGCTTGCAGTACAGGGGGCCGTATAATTCACCCCTCCACTTT
>TRBJ2-5|TRBV2|NA|TRBD1
CASSTGDPETQYF
TGTGCCAGCAGCACAGGGGACCCAGAGACCCAGTACTTC
>TRBJ2-1|TRBV5-1|NA|TRBD1
CASSTRTGNSYNEQFF
TGCGCCAGCAGCACCCGGACAGGGAACTCCTACAATGAGCAGTTCTTC
>TRBJ2-2|TRBV7-6|NA|TRBD2
CASSSGASGGSGELFF
TGTGCCAGCAGCTCAGGAGCTAGCGGGGGATCCGGGGAGCTGTTTTTT
>TRBJ1-3|TRBV18|NA|NA
CASSPPQGKAGNTIYF
TGTGCCAGCTCACCACCCCAGGGAAAAGCTGGAAACACCATATATTTT
>TRBJ1-2|TRBV5-1|few|NA
CASSLQGGHGYTF
TGCGCCAGCAGCTTGCAAGGGGGACATGGCTACACCTTC
>TRBJ1-5|TRBV24-1|once|TRBD1
CATGQGPTNGPQHF
TGTGCCACCGGACAGGGCCCGACGAATGGGCCCCAGCATTTT
>TRBJ2-5|TRBV3-1/TRBV3-2|NA|TRBD2
CASSRTSGETQYF
TGTGCCAGCAGCCGGACTAGCGGAGAGACCCAGTACTTC
>TRBJ2-1|TRBV5-1|NA|NA
CASSLDGGTRNEQFF
TGCGCCAGCAGCTTGGACGGGGGTACGAGAAATGAGCAGTTCTTC
>TRBJ1-3|TRBV27|NA|TRBD1
CASSPWGQGAQTGNTIYF
TGTGCCAGCAGTCCCTGGGGACAGGGGGCTCAGACTGGAAACACCATATATTTT
>TRBJ1-1|TRBV18|NA|NA
CASSPPGPGIEAFF
TGTGCCAGCTCACCACCGGGGCCAGGAATTGAAGCTTTCTTT
>TRBJ1-1|TRBV6-5|once|NA
CASKSTGFTEAFF
TGTGCCAGCAAGAGCACAGGGTTCACTGAAGCTTTCTTT